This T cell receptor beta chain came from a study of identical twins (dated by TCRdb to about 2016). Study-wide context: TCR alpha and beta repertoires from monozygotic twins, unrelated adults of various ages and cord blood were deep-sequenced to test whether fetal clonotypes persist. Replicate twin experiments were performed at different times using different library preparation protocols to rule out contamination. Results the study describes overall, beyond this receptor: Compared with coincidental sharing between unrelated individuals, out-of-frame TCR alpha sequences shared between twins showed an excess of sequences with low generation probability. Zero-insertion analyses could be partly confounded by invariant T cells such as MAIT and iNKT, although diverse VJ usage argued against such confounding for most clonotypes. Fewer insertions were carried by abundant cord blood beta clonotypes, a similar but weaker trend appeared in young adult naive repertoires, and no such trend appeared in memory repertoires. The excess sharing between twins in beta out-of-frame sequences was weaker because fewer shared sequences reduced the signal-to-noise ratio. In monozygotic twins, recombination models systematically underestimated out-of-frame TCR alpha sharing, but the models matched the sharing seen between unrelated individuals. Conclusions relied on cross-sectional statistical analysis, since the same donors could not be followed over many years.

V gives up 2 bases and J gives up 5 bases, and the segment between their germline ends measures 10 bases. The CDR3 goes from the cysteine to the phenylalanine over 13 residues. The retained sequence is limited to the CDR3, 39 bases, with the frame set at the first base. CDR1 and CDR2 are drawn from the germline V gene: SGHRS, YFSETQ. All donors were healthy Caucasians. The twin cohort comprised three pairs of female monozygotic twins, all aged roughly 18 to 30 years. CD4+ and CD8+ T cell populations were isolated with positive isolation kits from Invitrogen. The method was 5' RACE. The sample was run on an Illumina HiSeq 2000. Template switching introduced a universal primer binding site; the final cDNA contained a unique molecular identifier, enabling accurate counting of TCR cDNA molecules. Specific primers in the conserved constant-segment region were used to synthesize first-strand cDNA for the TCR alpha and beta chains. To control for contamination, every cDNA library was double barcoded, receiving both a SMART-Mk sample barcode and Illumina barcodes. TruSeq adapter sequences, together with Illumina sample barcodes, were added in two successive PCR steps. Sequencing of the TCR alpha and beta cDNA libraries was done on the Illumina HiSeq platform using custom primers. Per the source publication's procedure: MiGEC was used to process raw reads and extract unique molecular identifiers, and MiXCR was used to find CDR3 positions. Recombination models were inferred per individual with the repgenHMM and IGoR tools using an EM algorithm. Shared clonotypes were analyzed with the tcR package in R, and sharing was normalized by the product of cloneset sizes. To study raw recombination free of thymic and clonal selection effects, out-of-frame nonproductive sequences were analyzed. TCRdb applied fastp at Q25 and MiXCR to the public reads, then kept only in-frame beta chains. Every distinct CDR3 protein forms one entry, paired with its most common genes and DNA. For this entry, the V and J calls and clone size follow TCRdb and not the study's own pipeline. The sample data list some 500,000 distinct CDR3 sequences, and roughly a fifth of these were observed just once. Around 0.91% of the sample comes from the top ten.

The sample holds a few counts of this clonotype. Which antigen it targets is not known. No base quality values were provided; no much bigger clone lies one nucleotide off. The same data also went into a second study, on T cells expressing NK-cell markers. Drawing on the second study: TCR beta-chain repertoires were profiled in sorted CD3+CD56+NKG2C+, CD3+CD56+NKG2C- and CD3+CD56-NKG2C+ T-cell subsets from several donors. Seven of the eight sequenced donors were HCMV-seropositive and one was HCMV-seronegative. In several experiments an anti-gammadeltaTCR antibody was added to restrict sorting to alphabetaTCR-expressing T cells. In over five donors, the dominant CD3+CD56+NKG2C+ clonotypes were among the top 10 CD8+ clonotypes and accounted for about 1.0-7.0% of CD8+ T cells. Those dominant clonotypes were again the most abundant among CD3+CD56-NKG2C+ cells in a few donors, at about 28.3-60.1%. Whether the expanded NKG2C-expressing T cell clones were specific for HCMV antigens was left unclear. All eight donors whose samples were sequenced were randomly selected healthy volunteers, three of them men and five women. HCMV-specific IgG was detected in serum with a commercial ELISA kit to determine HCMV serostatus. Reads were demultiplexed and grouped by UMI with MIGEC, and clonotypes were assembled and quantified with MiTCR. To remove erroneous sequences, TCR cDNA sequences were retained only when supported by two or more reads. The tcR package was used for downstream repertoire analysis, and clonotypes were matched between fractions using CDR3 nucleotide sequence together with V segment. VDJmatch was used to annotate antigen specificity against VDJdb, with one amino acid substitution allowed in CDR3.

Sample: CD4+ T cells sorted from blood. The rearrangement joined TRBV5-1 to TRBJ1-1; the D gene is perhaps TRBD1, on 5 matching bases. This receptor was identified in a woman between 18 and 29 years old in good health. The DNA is TGCGCCAGCAGCTTTCAGGGAGAGACTGAAGCTTTCTTT. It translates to CASSFQGETEAFF.